This T cell receptor (beta chain) was observed in a study of blood T cell repertoires in COVID-19. This table comes from immunoSEQ multiplex PCR, and its TCRdb copy is limited to in-frame clones, with some not included. The profile shows tens of thousands of clones, 89% of them singletons. CDR1 and CDR2 (germline): LNHDA, SQIVND (reference sequence). The CDR3 runs 16 residues. The ends were cut back, 3 bases at V and 8 bases at J, with 19 bases in the middle. The chain carries TRBV19 and TRBJ1-4, with D hard to call. The source material was peripheral blood. This receptor was identified in a human donor in a cohort sampled during active COVID-19. As DNA, the CDR3 is TGTGCCAGTAGTATTTATTTGGCAGGCCGGTTCGAAAAACTGTTTTTT. This encodes CASSIYLAGRFEKLFF. The entire variable domain, with the rest obtained from reference TRBV19 and TRBJ1-4, is as follows: DGGITQSPKYLFRKEGQNVTLSCEQNLNHDAMYWYRQDPGQGLRLIYYSQIVNDFQKGDIAEGYSVSREKKESFPLTVTSAQKNPTAFYLCASSIYLAGRFEKLFFGSGTQLSVL.